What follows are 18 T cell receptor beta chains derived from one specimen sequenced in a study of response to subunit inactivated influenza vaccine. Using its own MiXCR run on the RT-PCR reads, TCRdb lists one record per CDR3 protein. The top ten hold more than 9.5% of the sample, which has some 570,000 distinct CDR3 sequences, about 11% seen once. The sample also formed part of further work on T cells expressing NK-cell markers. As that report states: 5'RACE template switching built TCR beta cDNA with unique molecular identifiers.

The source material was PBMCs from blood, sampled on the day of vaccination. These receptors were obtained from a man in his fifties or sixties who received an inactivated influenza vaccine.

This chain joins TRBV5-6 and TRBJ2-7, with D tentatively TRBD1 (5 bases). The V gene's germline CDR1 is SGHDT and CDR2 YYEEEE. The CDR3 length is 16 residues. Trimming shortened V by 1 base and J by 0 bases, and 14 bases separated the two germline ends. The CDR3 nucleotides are TGTGCCAGCAGCTTGCTCAGGGCAAGAAGCTCCTACGAGCAGTACTTC. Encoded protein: CASSLLRARSSYEQYF.

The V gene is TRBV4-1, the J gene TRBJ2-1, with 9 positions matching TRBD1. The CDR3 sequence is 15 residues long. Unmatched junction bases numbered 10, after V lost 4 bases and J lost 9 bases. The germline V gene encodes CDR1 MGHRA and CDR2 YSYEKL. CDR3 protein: CASSLSGTGMAEQFF. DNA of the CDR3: TGCGCCAGCAGCCTATCCGGGACAGGGATGGCTGAGCAGTTCTTC.

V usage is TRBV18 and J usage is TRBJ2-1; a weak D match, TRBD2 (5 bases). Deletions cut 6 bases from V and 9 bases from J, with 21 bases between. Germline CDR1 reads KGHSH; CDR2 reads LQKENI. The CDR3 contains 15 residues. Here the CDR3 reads CASSPAPGNEVEQFF. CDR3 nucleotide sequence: TGTGCCAGCTCGCCAGCCCCGGGGAATGAAGTTGAGCAGTTCTTC.

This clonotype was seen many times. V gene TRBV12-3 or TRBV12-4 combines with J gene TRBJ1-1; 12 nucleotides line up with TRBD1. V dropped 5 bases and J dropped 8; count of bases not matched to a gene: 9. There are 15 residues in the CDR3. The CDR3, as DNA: TGTGCCAGCAGTGGTTCCCGGGACAGGGGGCGCGAAGCTTTCTTT. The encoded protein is CASSGSRDRGREAFF.

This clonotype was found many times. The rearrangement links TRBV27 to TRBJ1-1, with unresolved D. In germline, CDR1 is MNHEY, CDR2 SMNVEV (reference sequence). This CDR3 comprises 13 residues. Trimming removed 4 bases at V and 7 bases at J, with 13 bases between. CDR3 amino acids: CASSSPFVHEAFF. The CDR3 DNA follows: TGTGCCAGCAGTTCCCCCTTTGTCCATGAAGCTTTCTTT.

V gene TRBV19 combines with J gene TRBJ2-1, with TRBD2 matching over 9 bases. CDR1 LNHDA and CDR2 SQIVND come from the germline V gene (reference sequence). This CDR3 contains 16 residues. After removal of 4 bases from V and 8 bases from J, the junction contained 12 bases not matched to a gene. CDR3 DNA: TGTGCCAGTAGTACGGACGGGAGCGGGAGGTATTATGAGCAGTTCTTC. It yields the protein CASSTDGSGRYYEQFF.

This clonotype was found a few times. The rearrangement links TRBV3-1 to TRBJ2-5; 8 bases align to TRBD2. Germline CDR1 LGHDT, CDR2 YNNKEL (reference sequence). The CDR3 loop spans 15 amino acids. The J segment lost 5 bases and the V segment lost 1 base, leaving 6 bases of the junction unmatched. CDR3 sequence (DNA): TGTGCCAGCAGCCAAGGCGGGACTAGATGGGAGACCCAGTACTTC. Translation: CASSQGGTRWETQYF.

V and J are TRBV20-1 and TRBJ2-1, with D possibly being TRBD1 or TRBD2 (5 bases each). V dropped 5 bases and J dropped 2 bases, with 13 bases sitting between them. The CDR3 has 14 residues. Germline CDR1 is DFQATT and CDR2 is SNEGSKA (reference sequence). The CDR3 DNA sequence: TGCAGTGCTGTAGGGACGTGGGCCTACAATGAGCAGTTCTTC. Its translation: CSAVGTWAYNEQFF.

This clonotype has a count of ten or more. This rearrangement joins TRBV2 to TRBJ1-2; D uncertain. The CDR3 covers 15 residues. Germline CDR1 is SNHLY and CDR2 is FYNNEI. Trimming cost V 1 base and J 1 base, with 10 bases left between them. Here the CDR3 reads CASSEGSEFNYGYTF. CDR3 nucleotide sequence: TGTGCCAGCAGTGAAGGCTCAGAGTTTAACTATGGCTACACCTTC.

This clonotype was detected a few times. The CDR3 DNA reads TGTGCCACCAGTGACCCTGGAGAGACCCAGTACTTC. This sequence encodes CATSDPGETQYF. The chain combines TRBV24-1 with TRBJ2-5; D is unresolved. CDR1 is KGHDR, CDR2 SFDVKD, per germline. Trimming removed 4 bases from V and 4 bases from J, with 6 bases in between. The CDR3 loop spans 12 amino acids.

The CDR3 DNA reads TGTGCCAGCAGGATGGAGGGAAACACTGAAGCTTTCTTT. Residues: CASRMEGNTEAFF. The chain joins TRBV6-2 or TRBV6-3 to TRBJ1-1, with D unresolved. CDR3 length: 13 amino acids. Germline values: CDR1 MNHEY, CDR2 SVGEGT. Trimming left V 6 bases short and J 2 bases short, with 10 bases between.

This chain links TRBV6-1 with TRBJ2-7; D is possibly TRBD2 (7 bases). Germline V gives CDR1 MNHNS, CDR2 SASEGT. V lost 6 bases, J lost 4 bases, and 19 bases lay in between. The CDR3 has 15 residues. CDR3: CASRREQGSAYEQYF. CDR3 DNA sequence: TGTGCCAGCAGGCGGGAGCAGGGGTCGGCGTACGAGCAGTACTTC.

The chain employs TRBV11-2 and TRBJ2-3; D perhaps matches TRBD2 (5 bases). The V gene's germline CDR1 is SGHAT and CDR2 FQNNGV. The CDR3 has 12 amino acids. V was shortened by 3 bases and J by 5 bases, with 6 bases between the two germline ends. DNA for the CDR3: TGTGCCAGCAGCTTCGGGAAAGATACGCAGTATTTT. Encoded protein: CASSFGKDTQYF.

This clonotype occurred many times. CDR3 DNA sequence: TGTGCCAGCAGCCCGACAGGGTTCTCGCAGTATTTT. This encodes CASSPTGFSQYF. V is TRBV11-1 and J is TRBJ2-3; 7 bases fit TRBD1. CDR3 length: 12 residues. Germline V lookup: CDR1 SGHAT, CDR2 FQDESV (reference sequence). Trimming at V came to 5 bases and at J to 10 bases, leaving 6 bases not matched to a gene.

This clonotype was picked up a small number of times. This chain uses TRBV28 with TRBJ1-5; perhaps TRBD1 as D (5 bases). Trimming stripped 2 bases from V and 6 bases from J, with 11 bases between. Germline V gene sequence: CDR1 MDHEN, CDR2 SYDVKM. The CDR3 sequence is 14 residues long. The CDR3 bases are TGTGCCAGCAGTTTAGGAGGGACGGTTCAGCCCCAGCATTTT. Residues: CASSLGGTVQPQHF.

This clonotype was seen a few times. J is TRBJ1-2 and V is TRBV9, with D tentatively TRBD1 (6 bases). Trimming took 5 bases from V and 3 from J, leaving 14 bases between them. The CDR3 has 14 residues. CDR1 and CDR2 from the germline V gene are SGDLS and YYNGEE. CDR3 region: CASRVEQGDYGYTF. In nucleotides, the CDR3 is TGTGCCAGCAGGGTCGAACAGGGCGACTATGGCTACACCTTC.

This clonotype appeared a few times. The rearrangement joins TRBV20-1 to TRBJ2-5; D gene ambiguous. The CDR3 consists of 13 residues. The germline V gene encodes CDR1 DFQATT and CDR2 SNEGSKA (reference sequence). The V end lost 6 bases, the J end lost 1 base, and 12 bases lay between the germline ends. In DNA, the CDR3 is TGCAGTGCCCTTTCACGGACCCAAGAGACCCAGTACTTC. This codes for CSALSRTQETQYF.

CDR3 nucleotides: TGTGCCAGCAGTCCGGACTTGAATGGCTACACCTTC. It is translated as CASSPDLNGYTF. The V call is TRBV6-2 or TRBV6-3, the J call TRBJ1-2, with D hard to call. The V gene lost 5 bases and the J gene lost 6 bases, with 10 bases spanning the gap. This CDR3 contains 12 residues. Per germline, CDR1 MNHEY and CDR2 SVGEGT.